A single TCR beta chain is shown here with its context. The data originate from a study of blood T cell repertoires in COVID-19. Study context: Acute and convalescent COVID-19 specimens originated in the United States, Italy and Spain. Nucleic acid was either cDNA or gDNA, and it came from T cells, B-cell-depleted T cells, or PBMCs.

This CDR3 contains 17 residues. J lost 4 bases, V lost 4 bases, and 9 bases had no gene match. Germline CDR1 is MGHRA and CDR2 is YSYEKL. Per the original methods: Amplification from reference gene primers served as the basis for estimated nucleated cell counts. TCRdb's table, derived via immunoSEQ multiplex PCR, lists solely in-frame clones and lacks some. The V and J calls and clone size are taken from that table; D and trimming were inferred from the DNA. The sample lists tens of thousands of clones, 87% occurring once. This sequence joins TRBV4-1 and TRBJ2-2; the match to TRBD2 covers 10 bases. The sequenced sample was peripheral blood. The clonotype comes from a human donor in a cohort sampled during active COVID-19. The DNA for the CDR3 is TGCGCCAGCAGCCTCGGCTCTAGCGGGAGCTCCACCGGGGAGCTGTTTTTT. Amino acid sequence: CASSLGSSGSSTGELFF.